This T cell receptor (beta chain) was recorded in a study of identical twins. Regarding the study as a whole: A lower insertion count was a feature of abundant cord blood beta clonotypes, with no such feature in memory repertoires. The conclusions drew on cross-sectional statistical analysis instead of tracking the same donors.

There were only healthy Caucasians among the donors. Carrying unique molecular identifiers, the cDNA also gained a universal primer site through template switching. TCRdb redid the calling of the 5' RACE reads with MiXCR, one entry per CDR3 protein. This table has 690,000 or so distinct CDR3 sequences, around 6% appearing once. This clonotype appeared many times. Its antigen is undetermined. V lost 4 bases, J lost 2 bases, and 15 bases lay in between. The CDR3 sequence is 16 residues long. The chain carries TRBV12-3 or TRBV12-4 and TRBJ2-1; D not certain. This TCR was recovered from a man younger than 35 in good health. The sample comprised naive T cells sorted from blood. The CDR3 region is CASSSRTESPYNEQFF. DNA of the CDR3: TGTGCCAGCAGTTCCAGGACGGAGTCCCCCTACAATGAGCAGTTCTTC.